A single sample gave rise to the 13 T cell receptor beta chains below, sequenced in a study of identical twins. Via MiXCR, TCRdb re-called the 5' RACE reads, giving one row per CDR3 protein. This table has roughly 350,000 distinct CDR3 sequences, about 9% appearing once. Input material: naive T cells sorted from blood. These receptor sequences come from a woman aged 50 to 60 in good health.

V is TRBV19 and J is TRBJ1-1; tentatively, D is TRBD1 (5 bases). Germline values: CDR1 LNHDA, CDR2 SQIVND (reference sequence). The germline V and J ends were trimmed by 3 bases and 2 bases, with 10 bases remaining between them. The CDR3 loop spans 14 amino acids. CDR3: CASSIGGRNTEAFF. The DNA of the CDR3 is TGTGCCAGTAGTATCGGGGGTCGTAACACTGAAGCTTTCTTT. Full variable domain (remainder filled in from reference TRBV19 and TRBJ1-1): DGGITQSPKYLFRKEGQNVTLSCEQNLNHDAMYWYRQDPGQGLRLIYYSQIVNDFQKGDIAEGYSVSREKKESFPLTVTSAQKNPTAFYLCASSIGGRNTEAFFGQGTRLTVV.

This clonotype was observed a handful of times. The rearrangement links TRBV5-1 to TRBJ1-6; 8 bases line up with TRBD1. The V segment lost 4 bases and the J segment 3 bases; nucleotides outside the gene matches: 6. From germline, CDR1 is SGHRS and CDR2 YFSETQ. This CDR3 spans 16 amino acids. The CDR3 sequence: CASSPSGTGYNSPLHF. In nucleotides, the CDR3 is TGCGCCAGCAGCCCATCCGGGACAGGCTATAATTCACCCCTCCACTTT.

V is TRBV3-1 and J is TRBJ2-5; the D gene is possibly TRBD1 (6 bases). This CDR3 has 15 residues. V was cut by 1 base and J by 5 bases, with 14 bases left in between. Germline lookup yields CDR1 LGHDT and CDR2 YNNKEL (reference sequence). This chain's CDR3 is CASSQGSQGWETQYF. In DNA form, the CDR3 reads TGTGCCAGCAGCCAAGGGAGCCAGGGGTGGGAGACCCAGTACTTC.

V is TRBV4-1 and J is TRBJ2-3, with TRBD2 matching 9 bases. Germline CDR1 MGHRA, CDR2 YSYEKL. Losses at the gene ends were 6 bases for V and 6 bases for J; bases not matched to a gene: 16. This CDR3 region has 17 residues. Written as DNA, the CDR3 is TGCGCCAGCAGAAAATTTTTGATTAGCGGGAGTGGGGATACGCAGTATTTT. This gives the protein CASRKFLISGSGDTQYF.

In its sample, this clonotype was seen a few times. This sequence joins TRBV6-1 and TRBJ1-5, with 8 bases that match TRBD1. The J segment lost 4 bases and the V segment lost 6 bases, leaving 5 bases of the junction unmatched. CDR1 is MNHNS, CDR2 SASEGT, per germline. The CDR3 covers 14 residues. The CDR3 loop is CASRLRQGNQPQHF. CDR3 DNA sequence: TGTGCCAGCAGGTTGCGACAGGGGAATCAGCCCCAGCATTTT.

In this sample, this clonotype turned up many times. The gene calls are TRBV7-9 and TRBJ2-3; 7 bases are shared with TRBD2. The CDR3 contains 14 residues. From germline, CDR1 is SEHNR and CDR2 FQNEAQ (reference sequence). The V gene end was trimmed by 1 base and the J gene end by 5 bases; junction bases not matched to a gene: 3. The CDR3 region is CASSLGRERDTQYF. The CDR3 nucleotides read TGTGCCAGCAGCTTAGGGCGGGAGAGAGATACGCAGTATTTT.

J is TRBJ2-7 and V is TRBV3-1; D gene ambiguous. The CDR3 covers 13 residues. Trimming stripped 4 bases from V and 2 bases from J, with 9 bases between. Germline CDR1 LGHDT, CDR2 YNNKEL (reference sequence). CDR3 amino acids: CASSPSTPYEQYF. As DNA, the CDR3 is TGTGCCAGCAGCCCATCCACCCCCTACGAGCAGTACTTC.

Many counts were recorded for this clonotype. This chain links TRBV20-1 with TRBJ2-1, with TRBD1 matching 9 bases. CDR3 size: 15 residues. The junction had 7 bases not matched to a gene; V was cut back by 4 bases and J by 3 bases. Germline-derived CDR1 and CDR2 are DFQATT and SNEGSKA (reference sequence). CDR3 sequence: CSANPGQGLYNEQFF. The DNA for the CDR3 is TGCAGTGCTAATCCGGGACAGGGTCTCTACAATGAGCAGTTCTTC.

This clonotype was counted between two and nine times. This sequence joins TRBV3-1 and TRBJ2-7; D not resolved. This CDR3 has 13 amino acids. Germline V gene sequence: CDR1 LGHDT, CDR2 YNNKEL (reference sequence). Trimming cost V 1 base and J 1 base, with 5 bases left between them. The CDR3 DNA sequence: TGTGCCAGCAGCCAAGGGGTGTCCTACGAGCAGTACTTC. Translation: CASSQGVSYEQYF.

This clonotype was counted a few times. The V and J genes are TRBV2 and TRBJ2-7, with 9 bases identical to TRBD1. The junction had 2 bases not matched to a gene; V was cut back by 2 bases and J by 3 bases. The CDR3 spans 14 residues. Per germline, CDR1 SNHLY and CDR2 FYNNEI. CDR3 sequence: CASSETGGNYEQYF. CDR3 DNA sequence: TGTGCCAGCAGTGAAACAGGGGGCAACTACGAGCAGTACTTC.

The chain links TRBV5-1 to TRBJ2-2, with a tentative D call TRBD1 (6 bases). CDR1 and CDR2 from the germline V gene are SGHRS and YFSETQ. V was trimmed by 5 bases and J by 0 bases, leaving 11 bases between them. The CDR3 contains 15 residues. Here the CDR3 reads CASRDGTPNTGELFF. The CDR3, as DNA: TGCGCCAGCAGAGACGGGACACCGAACACCGGGGAGCTGTTTTTT.

This clonotype has at least ten counts. This rearrangement joins TRBV9 to TRBJ2-3; the match to TRBD2 covers 14 bases. Germline V gives CDR1 SGDLS, CDR2 YYNGEE. CDR3 size: 18 residues. V gave up 0 bases and J gave up 4 bases; unmatched junction bases: 7. CDR3 loop: CASSVAPGLAGAADTQYF. CDR3 DNA: TGTGCCAGCAGCGTAGCCCCGGGACTAGCGGGAGCGGCAGATACGCAGTATTTT.

The chain recombines TRBV15 with TRBJ2-7; D not certain. CDR1 LNHNV and CDR2 YYDKDF come from the germline V gene (reference sequence). This CDR3 has 16 amino acids. V was shortened by 6 bases and J by 0 bases, with 18 bases between the two germline ends. CDR3 sequence (DNA): TGTGCCACCAGAGAGGCCCCACTCGTCAGCTCCTACGAGCAGTACTTC. Its translation is CATREAPLVSSYEQYF.